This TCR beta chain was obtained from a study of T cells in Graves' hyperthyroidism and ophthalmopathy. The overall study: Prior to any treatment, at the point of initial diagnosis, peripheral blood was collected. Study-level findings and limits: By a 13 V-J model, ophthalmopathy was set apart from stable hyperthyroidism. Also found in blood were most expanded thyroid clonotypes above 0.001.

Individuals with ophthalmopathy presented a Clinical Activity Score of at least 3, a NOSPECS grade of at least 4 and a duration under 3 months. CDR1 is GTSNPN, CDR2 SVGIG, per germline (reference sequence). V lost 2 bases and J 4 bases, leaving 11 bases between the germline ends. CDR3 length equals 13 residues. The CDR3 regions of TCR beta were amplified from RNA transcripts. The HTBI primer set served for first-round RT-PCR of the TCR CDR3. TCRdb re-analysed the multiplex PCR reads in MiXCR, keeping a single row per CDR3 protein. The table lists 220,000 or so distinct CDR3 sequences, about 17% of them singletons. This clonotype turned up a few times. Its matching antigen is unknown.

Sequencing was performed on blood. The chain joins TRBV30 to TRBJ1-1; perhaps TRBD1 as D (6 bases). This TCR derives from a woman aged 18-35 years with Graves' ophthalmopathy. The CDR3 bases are TGTGCCTGGAGTTTCCAGGGGCCCACTGAAGCTTTCTTT. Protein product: CAWSFQGPTEAFF.